The 20 T cell receptor beta chains in this list originate from one sample, sequenced in a study of T cell clonotyping in hematopoietic cell transplantation. This table comes from immunoSEQ multiplex PCR, and its TCRdb copy is limited to in-frame clones, with some not included. In the table there are more than 65,000 clones, around 94% of which are singletons. The sequenced material came from peripheral blood mononuclear cells. These receptors came from a man between 45 and 60 years old in good health. Some clones in this sample may be carry-over from other donors' samples.

This clone was detected only once. The junction differs from germline at one of its ends, possibly a read error. V and J are TRBV11-2 and TRBJ2-1; TRBD2 is a possible D gene (5 bases). Germline CDR1 and CDR2: SGHAT and FQNNGV. The CDR3 contains 15 residues. DNA of the CDR3: TGTGCCAGCAGCCTAGATTGGGGTCCGGGGAATGAGCAGTTCTTC. Translation: CASSLDWGPGNEQFF.

This clone came up a few times. This CDR3 reads CAISQEGYGYTF. In nucleotides, the CDR3 is TGTGCCATCTCGCAGGAGGGGTATGGCTACACCTTC. The chain is built from TRBV15 and TRBJ1-2; weak D call: TRBD1 (5 bases). The V and J ends lost 10 bases and 5 bases respectively, with 14 bases between them. The CDR3 spans 12 residues. The germline V gene has CDR1 LNHNV and CDR2 YYDKDF (reference sequence).

The chain employs TRBV29-1 and TRBJ2-7; 7 bases match TRBD1. The CDR3 runs to 13 residues. V shed 7 bases and J 4 bases; nucleotides not matched to a gene: 10. Germline loops: CDR1 SQVTM, CDR2 ANQGSEA. In nucleotides, the CDR3 is TGCAGCGCCCACAGGGGTTTTGGGTACGAGCAGTACTTC. This sequence encodes CSAHRGFGYEQYF.

This clone appeared once. The genes are TRBV11-2 and TRBJ1-2; no firm D call. The CDR3 covers 11 residues. Trimming shortened V by 3 bases and J by 7 bases, and 6 bases separated the two germline ends. In germline, CDR1 is SGHAT, CDR2 FQNNGV. CDR3 coding DNA: TGTGCCAGCAGCTTTCGGGCTGGCTACACCTTC. Protein: CASSFRAGYTF.

The V gene is TRBV10-3, the J gene TRBJ2-3, with 10 bases that match TRBD2. V gave up 4 bases and J gave up 4 bases; unmatched junction bases: 5. The length of the CDR3 is 15 residues. The germline V gene encodes CDR1 ENHRY and CDR2 SYGVKD. The CDR3 DNA follows: TGTGCCATCAGTGTAGAGCGGGAGGGGCCAGATACGCAGTATTTT. The encoded protein is CAISVEREGPDTQYF.

The V and J genes are TRBV28 and TRBJ1-5; D is unclear. This CDR3 contains 11 residues. CDR1 and CDR2 from the germline V gene are MDHEN and SYDVKM. Trimming pared 2 bases from V and 8 bases from J, leaving 4 bases between. DNA for the CDR3: TGTGCCAGCAGTTTAGCAGAGCCCCAGCATTTT. It codes for CASSLAEPQHF.

This clone has just one count. This chain uses TRBV30 with TRBJ2-2; no clear D gene. Germline-derived CDR1 and CDR2 are GTSNPN and SVGIG (reference sequence). The CDR3 is 15 amino acids. V shed 0 bases and J shed 1 base, with 9 bases lying between them. CDR3 protein: CAWSVSEKNTGELFF. The CDR3, as DNA: TGTGCCTGGAGTGTGTCGGAGAAGAACACCGGGGAGCTGTTTTTT.

This rearrangement joins TRBV19 to TRBJ2-5, with 7 bases lining up with TRBD2. The CDR3 has 13 amino acids. Germline CDR1 is LNHDA and CDR2 is SQIVND (reference sequence). V gave up 6 bases and J gave up 0 bases; unmatched junction bases: 1. The CDR3 nucleotides read TGTGCCAGTAGGGGGGGGAACCAAGAGACCCAGTACTTC. Translated: CASRGGNQETQYF.

The chain is built from TRBV6-1 and TRBJ1-3; D unclear. Germline CDR1 is MNHNS and CDR2 is SASEGT. Trimming cost V 1 base and J 4 bases, with 14 bases left between them. The CDR3 spans 16 residues. The CDR3 region has the DNA TGTGCCAGCAGTGAAGGTGCTCGGGTGTCAGGAAACACCATATATTTT. Protein sequence: CASSEGARVSGNTIYF.

J is TRBJ2-6 and V is TRBV19; D is unclear. The CDR3 sequence is 18 residues long. V dropped 3 bases and J dropped 0 bases, with 15 bases sitting between them. The V gene's germline CDR1 is LNHDA and CDR2 SQIVND (reference sequence). The CDR3 nucleotides read TGTGCCAGTAGTATCCTCGCACCCCAATACTCTGGGGCCAACGTCCTGACTTTC. Its translation: CASSILAPQYSGANVLTF. The full variable domain, its missing parts supplied by reference TRBV19 and TRBJ2-6, is DGGITQSPKYLFRKEGQNVTLSCEQNLNHDAMYWYRQDPGQGLRLIYYSQIVNDFQKGDIAEGYSVSREKKESFPLTVTSAQKNPTAFYLCASSILAPQYSGANVLTFGAGSRLTVL.

This chain links TRBV6-5 with TRBJ2-2; D gene unclear. V was shortened by 5 bases and J by 3 bases, with 10 bases between the two germline ends. Looked up from germline, CDR1 is MNHEY and CDR2 is SVGAGI. The CDR3 is 14 residues long. The CDR3 sequence is CASSKPAYTGELFF. For the CDR3, the DNA is TGTGCCAGCAGTAAGCCAGCCTACACCGGGGAGCTGTTTTTT.

This rearrangement joins TRBV10-3 to TRBJ2-3; 12 bases fit TRBD2. After removal of 10 bases from V and 0 bases from J, the junction contained 2 bases not matched to a gene. The germline V gene encodes CDR1 ENHRY and CDR2 SYGVKD. This CDR3 is built from 14 residues. The CDR3 spells CASGTSGSTDTQYF. CDR3 coding DNA: TGTGCCAGCGGGACTAGCGGGAGCACAGATACGCAGTATTTT.

The V and J genes are TRBV19 and TRBJ2-7, with TRBD1 matching 12 bases. After removal of 8 bases from V and 12 bases from J, the junction contained 8 bases not matched to a gene. This CDR3 contains 12 residues. Germline lookup yields CDR1 LNHDA and CDR2 SQIVND (reference sequence). The CDR3 bases are TGTGCCAGTGGGACAGGGGGCGAGATACGGTACTTC. It specifies CASGTGGEIRYF. The full variable domain, completed using reference TRBV19 and TRBJ2-7, is DGGITQSPKYLFRKEGQNVTLSCEQNLNHDAMYWYRQDPGQGLRLIYYSQIVNDFQKGDIAEGYSVSREKKESFPLTVTSAQKNPTAFYLCASGTGGEIRYFGPGTRLTVT.

The chain combines TRBV27 with TRBJ1-5; D is unresolved. The CDR3 sequence is 15 residues long. V shed 6 bases and J shed 0 bases, with 12 bases lying between them. CDR1 and CDR2 from the germline V gene are MNHEY and SMNVEV (reference sequence). CDR3 DNA sequence: TGTGCCAGCAGCCTCCCAGCAATTAGCAATCAGCCCCAGCATTTT. Translated: CASSLPAISNQPQHF.

The CDR3 DNA sequence: TGTGCCAGCAGCGTAGCTACGGGGGTGAACACTGAAGCTTTCTTT. This translates into CASSVATGVNTEAFF. The chain recombines TRBV9 with TRBJ1-1, with TRBD1 as a possible D gene (5 bases). V was shortened by 0 bases and J by 0 bases, with 9 bases between the two germline ends. CDR3 length: 15 residues. Germline V CDR1 and CDR2: SGDLS, YYNGEE.

V and J are TRBV10-3 and TRBJ2-5; 7 nucleotides align to TRBD1. The CDR3 runs 16 residues. The V gene's germline CDR1 is ENHRY and CDR2 SYGVKD. The V gene end was trimmed by 1 base and the J gene end by 2 bases; junction bases not matched to a gene: 7. The CDR3 DNA sequence: TGTGCCATCAGTGAGTGGAATTCGGGACAGCAAGAGACCCAGTACTTC. Amino acid sequence: CAISEWNSGQQETQYF.

This chain uses TRBV30 with TRBJ2-2; D is ambiguous. V was shortened by 7 bases and J by 1 base, with 10 bases between the two germline ends. The CDR3 contains 13 residues. In germline, CDR1 is GTSNPN, CDR2 SVGIG (reference sequence). In DNA form, the CDR3 reads TGTGCCTTAGGGTCGGGGAACACCGGGGAGCTGTTTTTT. Protein product: CALGSGNTGELFF.

The CDR3 sequence is CASSLATSGVGDTQYF. DNA for the CDR3: TGCGCCAGCAGCTTGGCTACCAGCGGGGTTGGAGATACGCAGTATTTT. The J gene is TRBJ2-3, the V gene TRBV5-1; 7 bases agree with TRBD2. The germline CDR1 and CDR2 sequences are SGHRS and YFSETQ. V lost 0 bases and J lost 5; bases outside the gene matches: 9. The CDR3 covers 16 residues.

The V call is TRBV11-3, the J call TRBJ2-2; D is perhaps TRBD2 (5 bases). Per germline, CDR1 SGHNT and CDR2 YENEEA. The length of the CDR3 is 15 residues. Between the trimmed V and J ends, which lost 1 base and 7 bases, there was a span of 13 bases. CDR3 loop: CASSLGGRANGELFF. The CDR3 nucleotides read TGTGCCAGCAGCTTAGGTGGGCGGGCCAACGGGGAGCTGTTTTTT. Drawing the rest from reference TRBV11-3 and TRBJ2-2, the complete variable domain is EAGVVQSPRYKIIEKKQPVAFWCNPISGHNTLYWYLQNLGQGPELLIRYENEEAVDDSQLPKDRFSAERLKGVDSTLKIQPAELGDSAVYLCASSLGGRANGELFFGEGSRLTVL.

J is TRBJ1-6 and V is TRBV7-9; 7 bases match TRBD1. CDR1 is SEHNR, CDR2 FQNEAQ, per germline (reference sequence). Trimming removed 8 bases from V and 6 bases from J; junction bases left unmatched: 7. The CDR3 has 14 amino acids. For the CDR3, the DNA is TGTGCCAGCCAGGGGGGGGGACCTAATTCACCCCTCCACTTT. This encodes CASQGGGPNSPLHF.